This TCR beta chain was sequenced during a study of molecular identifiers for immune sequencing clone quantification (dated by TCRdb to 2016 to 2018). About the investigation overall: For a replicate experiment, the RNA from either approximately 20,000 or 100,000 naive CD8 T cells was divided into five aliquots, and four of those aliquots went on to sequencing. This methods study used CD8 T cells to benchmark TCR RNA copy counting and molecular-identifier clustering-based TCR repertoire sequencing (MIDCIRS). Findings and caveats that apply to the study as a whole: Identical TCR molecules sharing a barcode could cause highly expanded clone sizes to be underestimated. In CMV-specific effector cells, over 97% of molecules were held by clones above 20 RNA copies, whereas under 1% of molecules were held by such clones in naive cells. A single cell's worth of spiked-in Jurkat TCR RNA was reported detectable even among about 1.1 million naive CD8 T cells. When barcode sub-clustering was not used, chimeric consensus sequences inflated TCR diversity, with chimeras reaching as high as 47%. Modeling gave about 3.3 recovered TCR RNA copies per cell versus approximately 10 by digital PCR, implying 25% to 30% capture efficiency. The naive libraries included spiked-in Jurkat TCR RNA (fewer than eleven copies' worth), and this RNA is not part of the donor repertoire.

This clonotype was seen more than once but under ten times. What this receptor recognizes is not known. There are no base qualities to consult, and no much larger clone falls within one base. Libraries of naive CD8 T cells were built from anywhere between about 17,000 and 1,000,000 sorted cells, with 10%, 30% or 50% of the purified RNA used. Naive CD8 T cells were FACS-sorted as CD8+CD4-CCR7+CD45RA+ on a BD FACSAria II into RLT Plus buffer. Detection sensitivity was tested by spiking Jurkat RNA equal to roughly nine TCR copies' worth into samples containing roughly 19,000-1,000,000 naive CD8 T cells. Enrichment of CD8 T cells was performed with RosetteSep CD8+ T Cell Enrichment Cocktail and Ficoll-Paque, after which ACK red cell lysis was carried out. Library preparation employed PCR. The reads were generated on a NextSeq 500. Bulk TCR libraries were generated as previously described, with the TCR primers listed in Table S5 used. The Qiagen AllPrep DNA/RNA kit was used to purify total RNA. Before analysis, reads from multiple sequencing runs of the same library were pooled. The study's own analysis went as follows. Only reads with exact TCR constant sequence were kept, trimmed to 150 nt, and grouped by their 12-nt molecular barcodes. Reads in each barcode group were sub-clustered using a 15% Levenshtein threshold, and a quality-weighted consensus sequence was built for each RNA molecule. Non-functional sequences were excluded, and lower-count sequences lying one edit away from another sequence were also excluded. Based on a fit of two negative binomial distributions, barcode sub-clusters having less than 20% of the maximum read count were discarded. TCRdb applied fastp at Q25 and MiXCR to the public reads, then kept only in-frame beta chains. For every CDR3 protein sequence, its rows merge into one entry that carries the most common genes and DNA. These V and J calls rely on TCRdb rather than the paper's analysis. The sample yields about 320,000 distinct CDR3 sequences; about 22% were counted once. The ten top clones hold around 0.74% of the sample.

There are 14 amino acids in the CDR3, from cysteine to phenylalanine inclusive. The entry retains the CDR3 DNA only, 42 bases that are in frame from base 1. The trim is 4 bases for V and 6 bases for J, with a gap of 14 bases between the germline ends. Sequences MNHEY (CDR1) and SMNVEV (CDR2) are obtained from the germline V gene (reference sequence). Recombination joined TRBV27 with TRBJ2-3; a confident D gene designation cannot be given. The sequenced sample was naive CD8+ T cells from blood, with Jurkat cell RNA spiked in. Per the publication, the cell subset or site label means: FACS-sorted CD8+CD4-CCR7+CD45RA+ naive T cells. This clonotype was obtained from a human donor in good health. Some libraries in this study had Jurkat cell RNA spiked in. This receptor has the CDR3 CASSSFPTADTQYF. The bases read TGTGCCAGCAGTTCGTTCCCTACTGCCGATACGCAGTATTTT.